This entry features one TCR beta chain sequence. No antigen is known for it. This entry belongs to a study of CD4 T cells in relation to SARS-CoV-2 and coronaviruses. General observations from the study: Monoreactive clones expanded significantly more to SARS-CoV-2 than crossreactive clones did.

The unexposed donors gave CD4+ T cells in about 2011-2019, prior to COVID-19. Germline V lookup: CDR1 MGHRA, CDR2 YSYEKL. The germline V and J ends were trimmed by 6 bases and 0 bases, with 16 bases remaining between them. CDR3 size: 16 residues. Uncultured naive and memory CD4+ T cells supplied DNA for deep TCR-beta sequencing. Sequencing was performed with immunoSEQ multiplex PCR; in TCRdb, only in-frame clones are kept and a portion is missing. The data contain 60,000 to 65,000 clones, about 94% of them singletons. V usage is TRBV4-1 and J usage is TRBJ2-3; D may correspond to TRBD1 or TRBD2 (5 bases each). Material: naive CD4+ T cells from PBMCs. The subset denotes: naive CD4+ T cells isolated by negative enrichment. This TCR derives from a human donor in good health. This CDR3 reads CASRQIEGPSTDTQYF. DNA for the CDR3: TGCGCCAGCAGGCAGATCGAGGGGCCTAGCACAGATACGCAGTATTTT.